The present entry profiles one TCR beta chain with its context. How the authors handled the data: Amplification with reference gene primers provided the estimates of nucleated cell counts. The protocol was immunoSEQ multiplex PCR, while the TCRdb copy is restricted to in-frame clones and leaves out a portion. V and J calls and clone size are given by that table; D and trimming were obtained from the DNA. The sample has some 130,000 clones, 75% to 85% seen once. This sample is part of a study of blood T cell repertoires in COVID-19. Looking at the study overall: COVID-19 samples from acute and convalescent phases originated in the United States, Italy and Spain. In each case, the material was cDNA or gDNA derived from T cells, B-cell-depleted T cells, or PBMCs.

The CDR3 runs 13 residues. Per the germline V gene, CDR1 is LNHDA and CDR2 is SQIVND (reference sequence). Trimming cost V 9 bases and J 0 bases; bases outside gene matches: 3. The chain is built from TRBV19 and TRBJ2-3, with 7 bases matching TRBD1. The sequenced sample consisted of peripheral blood. This clonotype originated in an elderly man with acute or convalescent COVID-19. This chain's CDR3 is CASRQGSTDTQYF. The CDR3 nucleotides are TGTGCCAGCCGACAGGGCAGCACAGATACGCAGTATTTT.